One and the same sample provided the 27 T cell receptor beta chains below, sequenced in a study of T cell repertoires in cytomegalovirus infection. These receptors are not linked to any known antigen. MiXCR, run by TCRdb on the reads, gives a single entry per CDR3 protein. Here the sample spans about 920,000 distinct CDR3 sequences, 25% to 40% being singletons. Sequencing was performed on cultured CD8+ T cells from PBMCs, taken from culture after CMV antigen stimulation. These receptors were obtained from a human donor in good health (CMV status not recorded). Some clones in this sample may be carry-over from other donors' samples.

The table lists this clonotype with many counts. The chain is built from TRBV7-6 and TRBJ2-1; TRBD1 aligns across 10 bases. This CDR3 region has 17 residues. Germline trimming cut 1 base from V and 0 bases from J; bases unmatched to any gene: 3. The germline CDR1 and CDR2 sequences are SGHVS and FNYEAQ. CDR3: CASSLGDRGFSYNEQFF. As DNA, the CDR3 is TGTGCCAGCAGCTTAGGGGACAGGGGATTCTCCTACAATGAGCAGTTCTTC.

The chain links TRBV19 to TRBJ1-2; 9 positions agree with TRBD1. CDR1 and CDR2 from the germline V gene are LNHDA and SQIVND (reference sequence). The CDR3 sequence is 13 residues long. The J segment lost 6 bases and the V segment lost 10 bases, leaving 9 bases of the junction unmatched. CDR3 sequence: CATADRGLDGYTF. For the CDR3, the DNA is TGTGCCACCGCGGACAGGGGCTTGGATGGCTACACCTTC.

This chain links TRBV14 with TRBJ1-2, with no clear D. This CDR3 spans 13 amino acids. Trimming stripped 5 bases from V and 2 bases from J, with 9 bases between. Germline CDR1 and CDR2: SGHDN and FVKESK. CDR3 protein: CASSSTPNYGYTF. The CDR3 nucleotides read TGTGCCAGCAGCTCGACACCGAACTATGGCTACACCTTC.

The genes are TRBV2 and TRBJ2-7, with D unresolved. Between the trimmed V and J ends, which lost 6 bases and 8 bases, there was a span of 23 bases. Germline V gene lookup returns CDR1 SNHLY and CDR2 FYNNEI. The CDR3 totals 15 residues. Here the CDR3 DNA reads TGTGCCAGCAGACCCTTCGACGGCGACCTTGGCAAGCAGTACTTC. Translating it yields CASRPFDGDLGKQYF.

This clonotype has ten or more counts. The chain carries TRBV2 and TRBJ2-3, with 8 bases matching TRBD1. Germline CDR1 reads SNHLY; CDR2 reads FYNNEI. Losses at the gene ends were 8 bases for V and 1 base for J; bases not matched to a gene: 11. This CDR3 has 16 amino acids. CDR3 region: CASLDRVRSRTDTQYF. CDR3 nucleotides: TGTGCCAGCCTGGACAGGGTACGGTCTCGCACAGATACGCAGTATTTT. The whole variable domain, filled in from reference TRBV2 and TRBJ2-3, reads EPEVTQTPSHQVTQMGQEVILRCVPISNHLYFYWYRQILGQKVEFLVSFYNNEISEKSEIFDDQFSVERPDGSNFTLKIRSTKLEDSAMYFCASLDRVRSRTDTQYFGPGTRLTVL.

Points on this clonotype: Sequence at one end of the junction differs from germline and may be a read error. The chain employs TRBV7-8 and TRBJ2-3, with 8 bases that match TRBD2. The V gene's germline CDR1 is SGHVS and CDR2 FQNEAQ. There are 12 residues in the CDR3. This CDR3 is CASSLGGSGEDF. The CDR3 coding sequence is TGTGCCAGCAGCTTAGGGGGTAGCGGGGAGGATTTT.

The CDR3, as DNA: TGTGCCAGCAGCCTAAGGGACCAGTACGGAAAACTGTTTTTT. Translating gives CASSLRDQYGKLFF. The chain links TRBV7-9 to TRBJ1-4, with D possibly TRBD1 on 5 matching bases. Germline loops: CDR1 SEHNR, CDR2 FQNEAQ (reference sequence). Trimming stripped 5 bases from V and 10 bases from J, with 17 bases between. The CDR3 is 14 residues long.

This clonotype showed up many times. CDR3 loop: CASPTQYF. The CDR3 DNA sequence: TGTGCCTCCCCTACGCAGTATTTT. The chain has TRBV7-4 and TRBJ2-3; no firm D call. Trimming removed 11 bases at V and 8 bases at J, with 5 bases between. The CDR3 has 8 amino acids. Germline V lookup: CDR1 SGHVT, CDR2 SQSDAQ.

This clonotype was detected many times. The rearrangement links TRBV7-9 to TRBJ2-7, with D unresolved. The V and J ends lost 5 bases and 6 bases respectively, with 11 bases between them. The CDR3 is 12 residues long. Germline CDR1 reads SEHNR; CDR2 reads FQNEAQ (reference sequence). The CDR3 nucleotides read TGTGCCAGCAGCCTCTCGGGTACCGAGCAGTACTTC. Protein: CASSLSGTEQYF.

The rearrangement links TRBV12-5 to TRBJ2-5; D remains unclear. This CDR3 region has 14 residues. V lost 2 bases and J lost 2, with 9 bases in between. The germline V gene has CDR1 LGHNT and CDR2 FRNRAP. The CDR3 DNA follows: TGTGCTAGTGGTTTGTACCCCCAGCAAGAGACCCAGTACTTC. It specifies CASGLYPQQETQYF.

The sample holds a few counts of this clonotype. V is TRBV27 and J is TRBJ2-4; the match to TRBD2 covers 12 bases. Per germline, CDR1 MNHEY and CDR2 SMNVEV (reference sequence). The CDR3 loop spans 17 amino acids. The ends lost 0 bases at V and 8 bases at J; junction bases unmatched: 8. CDR3 region: CASSLSPRLAGEDIQYF. CDR3 nucleotide sequence: TGTGCCAGCAGTTTATCCCCCCGACTAGCGGGGGAAGACATTCAGTACTTC.

The chain couples TRBV27 to TRBJ2-7; no clear D gene. Trimming shortened V by 0 bases and J by 0 bases, and 6 bases separated the two germline ends. Looked up from germline, CDR1 is MNHEY and CDR2 is SMNVEV (reference sequence). This CDR3 has 14 amino acids. In DNA form, the CDR3 reads TGTGCCAGCAGTTTATCCGGGTACTCCTACGAGCAGTACGTC. As protein: CASSLSGYSYEQYV.

This clonotype has a handful of counts. The rearrangement links TRBV6-5 to TRBJ2-5; D ambiguous. V was cut by 6 bases and J by 1 base, with 15 bases left in between. In germline, CDR1 is MNHEY, CDR2 SVGAGI. The CDR3 is 15 residues long. CDR3 sequence: CASSPLLTFQETQYF. CDR3 in DNA: TGTGCCAGCAGCCCACTATTGACTTTCCAAGAGACCCAGTACTTC.

This rearrangement joins TRBV6-1 to TRBJ2-3, with 8 positions matching TRBD2. CDR3 length: 16 amino acids. Germline V gives CDR1 MNHNS, CDR2 SASEGT. The V segment lost 9 bases and the J segment 4 bases; nucleotides outside the gene matches: 15. CDR3 protein: CASLLSGGLYSDTQYF. CDR3 sequence (DNA): TGTGCCAGTCTCCTCAGCGGGGGCCTTTATTCAGATACGCAGTATTTT.

This clonotype was seen only a few times. The chain is built from TRBV7-9 and TRBJ1-1; no clear D gene. CDR1 and CDR2 from the germline V gene are SEHNR and FQNEAQ (reference sequence). Trimming left V 8 bases short and J 1 base short, with 8 bases between. This CDR3 region has 12 residues. CDR3 sequence reads: CASLAPNTEAFF. In nucleotides, the CDR3 is TGTGCCAGCCTCGCACCGAACACTGAAGCTTTCTTT.

For the CDR3, the DNA is TGTGCCAGCAGTGGAATTGGGGTCTCCTCGAACACTGAAGCTTTCTTT. Its translation is CASSGIGVSSNTEAFF. The genes are TRBV2 and TRBJ1-1, with D unclear. CDR3 size: 16 residues. V shed 4 bases and J shed 1 base, with 16 bases lying between them. Germline V lookup: CDR1 SNHLY, CDR2 FYNNEI.

This clonotype turned up a few times. V and J are TRBV19 and TRBJ2-7; D remains ambiguous. The CDR3 loop spans 13 amino acids. Trimming took off 5 bases at V and 6 bases at J, with 14 bases between the two ends. Germline loops: CDR1 LNHDA, CDR2 SQIVND (reference sequence). CDR3 sequence reads: CASSPRLVSEQYF. Written as DNA, the CDR3 is TGTGCCAGTAGTCCCCGGCTGGTCTCCGAGCAGTACTTC. Together with reference TRBV19 and TRBJ2-7, the CDR3 gives the full variable domain: DGGITQSPKYLFRKEGQNVTLSCEQNLNHDAMYWYRQDPGQGLRLIYYSQIVNDFQKGDIAEGYSVSREKKESFPLTVTSAQKNPTAFYLCASSPRLVSEQYFGPGTRLTVT.

This clonotype was observed a few times. V and J are TRBV7-9 and TRBJ2-5, with 9 bases identical to TRBD1. The CDR3 extends over 15 amino acids. The germline V gene encodes CDR1 SEHNR and CDR2 FQNEAQ (reference sequence). Trimming took 5 bases from V and 5 from J; bases not matched to a gene: 9. For the CDR3, the DNA is TGTGCCAGCAGCCCCACAGGGGGCATACAGGAGACCCAGTACTTC. It specifies CASSPTGGIQETQYF. The full variable domain, in which reference TRBV7-9 and TRBJ2-5 provide the parts outside the CDR3, is DTGVSQNPRHKITKRGQNVTFRCDPISEHNRLYWYRQTLGQGPEFLTYFQNEAQLEKSRLLSDRFSAERPKGSFSTLEIQRTEQGDSAMYLCASSPTGGIQETQYFGPGTRLLVL.

This clonotype was seen more than once but under ten times. The chain couples TRBV6-1 to TRBJ1-5; D perhaps matches TRBD1 (6 bases). V lost 6 bases to trimming and J lost 6 bases, with 9 bases between them. This CDR3 comprises 12 residues. The germline V gene has CDR1 MNHNS and CDR2 SASEGT. The CDR3 DNA is TGTGCCAGCAGGGGGGCGTCTCAGCCCCAGCATTTT. Protein sequence: CASRGASQPQHF.

This chain uses TRBV11-2 with TRBJ2-1; either TRBD1 or TRBD2 may supply D (5 bases each). The length of the CDR3 is 13 residues. CDR1 is SGHAT, CDR2 FQNNGV, per germline. Trimming shortened V by 4 bases and J by 8 bases, and 12 bases separated the two germline ends. The DNA of the CDR3 is TGTGCCAGCAGCTATCGCCGGGACCATGAGCAGTTCTTC. The encoded protein is CASSYRRDHEQFF.

In regard to this clonotype: Possible read error: a much larger clone is one base away. This chain uses TRBV20-1 with TRBJ1-6, with 10 nucleotides matching TRBD1. V gave up 8 bases and J gave up 9 bases; unmatched junction bases: 10. Germline V CDR1 and CDR2: DFQATT, SNEGSKA (reference sequence). This CDR3 is built from 14 residues. The CDR3 is CSTSDRGLGSPLHF. CDR3 bases: TGCAGTACCTCCGACAGGGGGCTAGGTTCACCCCTCCACTTT.

This chain joins TRBV4-1 and TRBJ1-3; 7 bases agree with TRBD1. This CDR3 comprises 17 residues. Germline CDR1 and CDR2: MGHRA and YSYEKL. The V and J ends lost 0 bases and 0 bases, in that order; junction bases with no gene match: 5. CDR3 DNA sequence: TGCGCCAGCAGCCAAGATGACAGGGACGTCTCTGGAAACACCATATATTTT. The encoded protein is CASSQDDRDVSGNTIYF.

At least ten counts were recorded for this clonotype. The chain has TRBV7-9 and TRBJ2-3; no clear D. This CDR3 is 12 amino acids long. V was shortened by 6 bases and J by 2 bases, with 6 bases between the two germline ends. Germline values: CDR1 SEHNR, CDR2 FQNEAQ (reference sequence). This chain's CDR3 is CASRGYTDTQYF. CDR3 DNA sequence: TGTGCCAGCAGAGGCTACACAGATACGCAGTATTTT.

This clonotype came up a few times. The rearrangement links TRBV27 to TRBJ1-4, with D unresolved. V lost 5 bases and J lost 3, with 4 bases in between. The germline V gene has CDR1 MNHEY and CDR2 SMNVEV (reference sequence). This CDR3 contains 12 residues. The CDR3 sequence: CASSRPNEKLFF. The CDR3 DNA reads as TGTGCCAGCAGTCGGCCTAATGAAAAACTGTTTTTT.

This clonotype was seen many times. The rearrangement joins TRBV7-9 to TRBJ2-2; 9 nucleotides agree with TRBD2. V was clipped by 5 bases and J by 1 base; unmatched bases: 8. CDR3 length: 17 amino acids. Germline CDR1 SEHNR, CDR2 FQNEAQ (reference sequence). The CDR3 reads CASSTPLAGLNTGELFF. The CDR3 region has the DNA TGTGCCAGCAGCACCCCCCTAGCGGGGCTGAACACCGGGGAGCTGTTTTTT.

The chain recombines TRBV4-3 with TRBJ2-7, with D tentatively TRBD1 (5 bases). The CDR3 loop spans 14 amino acids. Germline V gene lookup returns CDR1 LGHNA and CDR2 YSLEER. Trimming pared 0 bases from V and 3 bases from J, leaving 9 bases between. CDR3 DNA: TGCGCCAGCAGCCAAGACAGACAGAGCTACGAGCAGTACGTC. This translates into CASSQDRQSYEQYV.

As regards this clonotype: One junction end disagrees with the germline gene, perhaps due to a read error. V is TRBV27 and J is TRBJ2-1, with TRBD1 matching 7 bases. CDR1 and CDR2 (germline): MNHEY, SMNVEV (reference sequence). The CDR3 is made up of 15 amino acids. The CDR3 DNA is TGTGCCAGCAGCCTGGGACAGATATTACTAAATGAGCAATTCTTC. Translating gives CASSLGQILLNEQFF.